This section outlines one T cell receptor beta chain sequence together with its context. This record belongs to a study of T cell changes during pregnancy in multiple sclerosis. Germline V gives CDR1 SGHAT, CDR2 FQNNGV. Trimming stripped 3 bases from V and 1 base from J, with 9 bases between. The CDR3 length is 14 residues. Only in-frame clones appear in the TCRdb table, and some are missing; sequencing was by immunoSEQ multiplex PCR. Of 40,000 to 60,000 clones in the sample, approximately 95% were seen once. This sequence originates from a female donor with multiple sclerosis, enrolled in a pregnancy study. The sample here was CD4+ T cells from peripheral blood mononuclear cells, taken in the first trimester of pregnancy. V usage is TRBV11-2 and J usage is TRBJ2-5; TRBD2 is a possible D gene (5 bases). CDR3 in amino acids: CASSLTGVQETQYF. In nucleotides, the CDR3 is TGTGCCAGCAGCTTGACCGGGGTCCAAGAGACCCAGTACTTC.